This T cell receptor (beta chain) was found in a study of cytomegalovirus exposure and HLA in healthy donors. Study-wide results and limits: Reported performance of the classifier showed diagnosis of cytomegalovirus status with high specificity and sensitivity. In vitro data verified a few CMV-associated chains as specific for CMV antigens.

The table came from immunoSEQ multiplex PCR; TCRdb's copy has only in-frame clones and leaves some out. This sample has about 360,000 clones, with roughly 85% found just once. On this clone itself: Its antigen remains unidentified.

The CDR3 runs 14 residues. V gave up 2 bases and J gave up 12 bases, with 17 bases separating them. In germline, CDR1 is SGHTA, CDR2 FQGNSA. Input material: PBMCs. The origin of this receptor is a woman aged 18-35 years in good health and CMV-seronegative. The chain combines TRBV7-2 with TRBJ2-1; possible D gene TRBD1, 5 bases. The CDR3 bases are TGTGCCAGCAGCTTAACTGTTCAGGGCCAAGGGCAGTTCTTC. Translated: CASSLTVQGQGQFF.